The entry below describes one T cell receptor beta chain. This clonotype was seen only a few times. No cognate antigen has been identified for it. No base qualities exist here, and no much larger clone lies one base off it. This sample was taken from a study of T cells after yellow fever vaccination (dated by TCRdb to between 2019 and 2020). In the study overall: Libraries from fractions with low cell numbers were prepared with the SMART-Seq v4 Ultra Low Input RNA kit. To follow T-cell clones before and after both primary and booster YFV17D yellow fever vaccination, bulk TCR alpha and beta repertoires underwent longitudinal sequencing. The cohort comprised two healthy male donors, one aged 18 to 30 and one aged 30 to 39 years. Bulk PBMC replicates and cell subsets were isolated from blood drawn at multiple timepoints before and after both primary and secondary immunization. The study at large found these results: Most clones expanded after primary vaccination (96% of CD4 and roughly 91% of CD8) were re-detected after the booster, suggesting that broad memory maintenance occurred. Only a couple of donors were included in the study, so the extent to which the findings can be generalized is limited. Computational filtering was needed because FACS-sorted repertoires could contain abundant contaminating clonotypes from the bulk population. A small fraction of clonotypes appeared in both the CD4 and CD8 compartments, likely as a result of convergent recombination. Compared with the primary T-cell response, the secondary T-cell response was weaker but faster, peaking on day 5 rather than day 15.

TCR cDNA was synthesized by 5'RACE template switching, through which a universal primer site and unique molecular identifiers were introduced. Priming for cDNA synthesis came from both the TCR alpha and TCR beta constant segments. Libraries were amplified in two PCR steps, with sample barcodes and sequencing adapters added in the second step. Sequencing of libraries was performed on Illumina HiSeq 2500 (2x100 bp) or NovaSeq (2x150 bp). On the study's bioinformatics: MIGEC handled demultiplexing of reads and collapsing into UMI consensus sequences, while MiXCR performed V(D)J alignment. Using edgeR on replicate PBMC samples, clonotypes were called vaccine-responding if FDR was below 0.01 and the log2 fold change was above 5 up to day 15. Each bulk clonotype was labeled CD4 or CD8 based on which sequenced repertoire, CD4 or CD8, contained the clonotype at higher abundance. In-frame beta chains were kept once TCRdb had trimmed the public reads at Q25 with fastp and called clones with MiXCR. Merged by CDR3 protein, the rows form single entries marked with the most common genes and DNA. The V and J calls reflect TCRdb's pipeline rather than the authors' work. Across this sample there are roughly 520,000 distinct CDR3 sequences, with 21% seen only once. The ten biggest clones cover roughly a sixth of the sample.

The intended sense of this specimen's treatment or condition label: live attenuated yellow fever vaccine strain. At every blood-draw timepoint, two biological replicates of bulk PBMCs were collected. A standard Ficoll-Paque protocol was used to isolate PBMCs from peripheral blood. TriZol was used to extract RNA from bulk PBMCs, CD4 and CD8 fractions, and dextramer-positive and dextramer-negative fractions. Reading from cysteine to phenylalanine, the CDR3 counts 13 amino acids. Only CDR3 DNA remains: 39 bases, in frame from the first base. From a lookup of the germline V gene, CDR1 and CDR2 are SGHTA and FQGTGA. Relative to germline, V is 2 bases shorter and J is 8 bases shorter, with 12 bases between their ends.

This sequence was found in a man in his late teens or twenties who received the YFV17D yellow fever vaccine. The V and J genes are TRBV7-3 and TRBJ1-2; no D segment can be confidently identified. The sequencing here drew on PBMCs, taken approximately 20 days after the first yellow fever vaccination. The CDR3 loop reads CASSLDGRGGYTF. Read as DNA, the sequence is TGTGCCAGCAGCTTAGACGGGCGCGGAGGCTACACCTTC.